The rows below give T cell receptor beta chains drawn from one sample of a study of blood T cells in healthy people across ages. TCRdb reprocessed the 5' RACE reads with MiXCR, giving one entry per CDR3 protein. The sample carries approximately 800,000 distinct CDR3 sequences, 20% to 30% recorded once. This same sample was also taken into another study, of T cells of mothers and their children.

Material: blood. The source of these receptors is a boy aged 5-17 years in good health. Each CDR3 is given with its conserved first and last residue. D genes are given only for firm matches. Clone sizes are given selectively: once, few, many, or a class where the clone is expanded.

>TRBJ2-2|TRBV19|-|TRBD2
CASSKANRLAGGTGELFF
TGTGCCAGTAGTAAGGCTAACCGACTAGCGGGGGGGACCGGGGAGCTGTTTTTT
>TRBJ1-6|TRBV19|-|TRBD1
CASRTGSANSPLHF
TGTGCCAGTAGGACAGGGTCGGCAAATTCACCCCTCCACTTT
>TRBJ2-1|TRBV2|few|TRBD2
CASREGLAGYNEQFF
TGTGCCAGCAGGGAGGGACTAGCGGGGTACAATGAGCAGTTCTTC
>TRBJ2-7|TRBV28|-|-
CASRTRRGEQYF
TGTGCCAGCAGGACCCGGCGGGGCGAGCAGTACTTC
>TRBJ1-1|TRBV6-4|once|-
CASSDGSLGNTEAFF
TGTGCCAGCAGTGATGGTTCCTTGGGGAACACTGAAGCTTTCTTT
>TRBJ2-1|TRBV10-3|-|-
CATLNPATSTYNQQFF
TGTGCCACCCTGAACCCTGCGACTTCCACTTACAATCAGCAGTTCTTC
>TRBJ1-5|TRBV7-9|few|-
CASSLAGRNQPQHF
TGTGCCAGCAGCTTAGCTGGGCGGAATCAGCCCCAGCATTTT
>TRBJ2-7|TRBV20-1|-|TRBD2
CSARTSGRAYEQYF
TGCAGTGCCCGGACTAGCGGGAGGGCCTACGAGCAGTACTTC
>TRBJ1-4|TRBV20-1|-|-
CSARDEREKLFF
TGCAGTGCTAGAGATGAAAGGGAAAAACTGTTTTTT
>TRBJ2-5|TRBV20-1|few|-
CSALPGESVYETQYF
TGCAGTGCTCTCCCTGGAGAGTCGGTATATGAGACCCAGTACTTC
>TRBJ2-5|TRBV12-3/TRBV12-4|-|-
CASSPGVDQETQYF
TGTGCCAGCAGCCCTGGGGTGGACCAAGAGACCCAGTACTTC
>TRBJ2-7|TRBV5-1|-|TRBD2
CASSLIAGGNEQYF
TGCGCCAGCAGCCTTATAGCGGGGGGGAACGAGCAGTACTTC